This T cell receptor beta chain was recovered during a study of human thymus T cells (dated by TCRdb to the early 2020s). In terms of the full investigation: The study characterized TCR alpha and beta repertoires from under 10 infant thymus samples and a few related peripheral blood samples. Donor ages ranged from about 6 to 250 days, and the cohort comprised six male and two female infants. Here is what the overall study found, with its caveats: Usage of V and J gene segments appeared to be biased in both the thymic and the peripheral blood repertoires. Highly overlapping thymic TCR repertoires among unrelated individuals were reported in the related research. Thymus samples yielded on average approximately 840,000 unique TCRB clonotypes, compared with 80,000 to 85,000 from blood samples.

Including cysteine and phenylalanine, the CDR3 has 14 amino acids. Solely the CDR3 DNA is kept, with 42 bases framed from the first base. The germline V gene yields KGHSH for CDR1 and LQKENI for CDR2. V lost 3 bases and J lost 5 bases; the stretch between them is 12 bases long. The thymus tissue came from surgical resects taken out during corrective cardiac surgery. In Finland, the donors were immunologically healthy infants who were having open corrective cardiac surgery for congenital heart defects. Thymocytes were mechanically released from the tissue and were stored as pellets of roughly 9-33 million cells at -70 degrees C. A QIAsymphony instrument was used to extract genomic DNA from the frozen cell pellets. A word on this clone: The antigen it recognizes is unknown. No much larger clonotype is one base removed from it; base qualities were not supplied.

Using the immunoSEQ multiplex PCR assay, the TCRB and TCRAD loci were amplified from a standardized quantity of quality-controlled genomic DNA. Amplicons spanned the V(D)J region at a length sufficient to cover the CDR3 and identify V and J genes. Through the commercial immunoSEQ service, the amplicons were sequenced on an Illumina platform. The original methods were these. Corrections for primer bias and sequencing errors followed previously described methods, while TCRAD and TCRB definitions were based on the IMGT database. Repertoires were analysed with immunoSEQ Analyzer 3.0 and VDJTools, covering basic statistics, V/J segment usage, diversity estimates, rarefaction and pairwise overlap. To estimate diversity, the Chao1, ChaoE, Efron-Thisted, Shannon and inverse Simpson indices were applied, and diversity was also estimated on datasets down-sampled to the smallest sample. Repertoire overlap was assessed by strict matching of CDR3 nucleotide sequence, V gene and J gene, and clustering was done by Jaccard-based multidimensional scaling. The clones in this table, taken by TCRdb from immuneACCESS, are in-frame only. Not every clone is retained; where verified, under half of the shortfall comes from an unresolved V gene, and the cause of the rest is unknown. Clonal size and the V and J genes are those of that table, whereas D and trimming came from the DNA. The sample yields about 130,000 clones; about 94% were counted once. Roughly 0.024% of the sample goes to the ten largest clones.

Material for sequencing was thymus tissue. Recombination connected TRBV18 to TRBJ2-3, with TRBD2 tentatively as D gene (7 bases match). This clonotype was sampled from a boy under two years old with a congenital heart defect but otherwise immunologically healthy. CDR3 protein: CASSPGGGGDTQYF. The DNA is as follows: TGTGCCAGCTCACCTGGCGGGGGCGGAGATACGCAGTATTTT.